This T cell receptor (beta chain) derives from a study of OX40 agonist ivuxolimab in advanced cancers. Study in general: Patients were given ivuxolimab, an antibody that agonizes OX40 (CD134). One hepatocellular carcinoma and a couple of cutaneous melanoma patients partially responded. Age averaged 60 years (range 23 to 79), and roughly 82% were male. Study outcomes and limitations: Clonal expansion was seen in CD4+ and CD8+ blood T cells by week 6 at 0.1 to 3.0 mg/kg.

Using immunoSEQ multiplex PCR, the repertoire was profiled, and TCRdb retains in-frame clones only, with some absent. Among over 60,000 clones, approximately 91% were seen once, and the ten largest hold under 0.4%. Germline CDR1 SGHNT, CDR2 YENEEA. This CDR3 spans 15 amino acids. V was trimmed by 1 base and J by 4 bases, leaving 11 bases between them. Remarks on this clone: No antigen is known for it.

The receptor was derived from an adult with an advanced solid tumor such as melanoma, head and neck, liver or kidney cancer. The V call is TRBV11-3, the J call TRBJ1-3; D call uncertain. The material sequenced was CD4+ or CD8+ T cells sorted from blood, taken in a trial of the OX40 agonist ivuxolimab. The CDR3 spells CASSLGRGGGNTIYF. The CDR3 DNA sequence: TGTGCCAGCAGCTTAGGAAGAGGAGGAGGAAACACCATATATTTT.